A selection of T cell receptor beta chains follows, all from one sample in a study of blood T cells in healthy people across ages. MiXCR was run by TCRdb on the 5' RACE reads, yielding one entry per CDR3 protein. The sample has approximately 800,000 distinct CDR3 sequences, roughly 60% seen once; the top ten hold around 22%. The material sequenced was blood. These TCRs come from a young man in good health. Both conserved end residues are part of each CDR3. D genes are given only for firm matches. The size entry is marked missing in some rows and otherwise reads once, few, many or a size class.

NA,TRBJ1-4,TRBV20-1,NA,CSATEGLLNEKLFF,TGCAGTGCAACCGAGGGACTTCTCAATGAAAAACTGTTTTTT
TRBD2,TRBJ2-7,TRBV3-1,few,CASSQDLPRTSGNEQYF,TGTGCCAGCAGCCAAGACTTGCCCCGGACTAGCGGCAACGAGCAGTACTTC
NA,TRBJ2-2,TRBV6-5,NA,CASSNLLAPGELFF,TGTGCCAGCAGCAACCTACTAGCCCCCGGGGAGCTGTTTTTT
NA,TRBJ2-5,TRBV12-3/TRBV12-4,NA,CASSWGGPEELRTQYF,TGTGCCAGCAGCTGGGGGGGGCCGGAGGAGTTGAGGACCCAGTACTTC
NA,TRBJ2-7,TRBV20-1,NA,CSADGGSSYEQYF,TGCAGTGCCGATGGCGGTTCCTCCTACGAGCAGTACTTC
NA,TRBJ2-7,TRBV6-4,NA,CARTGTTSYEQYF,TGTGCCAGGACCGGGACAACCTCCTACGAGCAGTACTTC
NA,TRBJ2-1,TRBV5-1,few,CASSDTRSSEQFF,TGCGCCAGCAGCGATACTAGATCCAGTGAGCAGTTCTTC
TRBD2,TRBJ2-3,TRBV20-1,NA,CSAKGGLAVGTDTQYF,TGCAGTGCAAAAGGTGGACTAGCTGTGGGCACAGATACGCAGTATTTT
NA,TRBJ1-2,TRBV14,NA,CASSQARHGYTF,TGTGCCAGCAGCCAAGCACGTCATGGCTACACCTTC
NA,TRBJ2-7,TRBV6-2/TRBV6-3,NA,CASRSGTANTYEQYF,TGTGCCAGCAGATCCGGGACCGCTAACACCTACGAGCAGTACTTC
TRBD1,TRBJ2-6,TRBV12-3/TRBV12-4,NA,CASSITGTALSGANVLTF,TGTGCCAGCAGTATTACCGGGACAGCTTTATCTGGGGCCAACGTCCTGACTTTC
NA,TRBJ2-1,TRBV20-1,few,CSARSDGTPPYNEQFF,TGCAGTGCTAGATCCGACGGGACGCCTCCCTACAATGAGCAGTTCTTC
TRBD1,TRBJ2-1,TRBV20-1,NA,CSATSDRNEQFF,TGCAGTGCTACCTCGGACAGGAATGAGCAGTTCTTC
NA,TRBJ2-1,TRBV6-2/TRBV6-3,NA,CASTGLRPYNEQFF,TGTGCCAGCACCGGGCTTCGTCCTTACAATGAGCAGTTCTTC
NA,TRBJ2-4,TRBV28,NA,CASYGGLVPKNIQYF,TGTGCCAGCTATGGGGGGCTGGTACCCAAAAACATTCAGTACTTC
NA,TRBJ2-1,TRBV27,NA,CASSLGSPHNEQFF,TGTGCCAGCAGTTTGGGAAGTCCCCACAATGAGCAGTTCTTC
NA,TRBJ2-5,TRBV3-1,NA,CASSQTTRIKETQYF,TGTGCCAGCAGCCAAACAACTAGGATCAAGGAGACCCAGTACTTC
TRBD1,TRBJ2-7,TRBV7-2,many,CASSLQGDEQYF,TGTGCCAGCAGCTTACAGGGGGACGAGCAGTACTTC
TRBD1,TRBJ2-7,TRBV6-5,NA,CASSPADRRHEQYF,TGTGCCAGCAGTCCTGCGGACAGGCGACACGAGCAGTACTTC
TRBD1,TRBJ2-1,TRBV20-1,NA,CSARDWGTGGGSYNEQFF,TGCAGTGCTAGAGATTGGGGGACAGGGGGCGGGTCCTACAATGAGCAGTTCTTC
TRBD1,TRBJ2-3,TRBV27,few,CASNPQGAADTQYF,TGTGCCAGCAACCCTCAGGGGGCGGCAGATACGCAGTATTTT
NA,TRBJ1-5,TRBV7-9,NA,CASSLPNLRESNQPQHF,TGTGCCAGCAGCCTCCCAAACCTCCGGGAAAGCAATCAGCCCCAGCATTTT